Below, 15 T cell receptor beta chains from the same sample are listed, as sequenced in a study of T cell responses to AZD1222 COVID-19 vaccine. This table comes from immunoSEQ multiplex PCR, and its TCRdb copy is limited to in-frame clones, with some not included. The sample includes 250,000 to 300,000 clones, 90% to 95% of them seen just once. Source: peripheral blood, taken 28 days after the second AZD1222 dose. The receptors shown here come from an adult who received the AZD1222 COVID-19 vaccine.

The rearrangement uses TRBV19 and TRBJ1-2, with a possible D match to TRBD1 (5 bases). Looked up from germline, CDR1 is LNHDA and CDR2 is SQIVND (reference sequence). Trimming shortened V by 5 bases and J by 5 bases, and 18 bases separated the two germline ends. The CDR3 covers 15 residues. As DNA, the CDR3 is TGTGCCAGTAGTCATTACGGACAACGGCCATATGGCTACACCTTC. Translated, it gives CASSHYGQRPYGYTF.

In its sample, this clone was seen once. The chain joins TRBV11-2 to TRBJ2-2; 8 nucleotides agree with TRBD1. CDR1 is SGHAT and CDR2 is FQNNGV in the germline V gene. Unmatched junction bases numbered 6, after V lost 5 bases and J lost 4 bases. CDR3 length: 15 amino acids. This CDR3 reads CASSAGTGPTGELFF. CDR3 bases: TGTGCCAGCAGCGCCGGGACAGGCCCCACCGGGGAGCTGTTTTTT.

J is TRBJ2-5 and V is TRBV11-2; D possibly matches TRBD1 or TRBD2 (5 bases each). The germline V gene encodes CDR1 SGHAT and CDR2 FQNNGV. This CDR3 region has 13 residues. The V end was cut by 5 bases, the J end by 1 base, with 8 bases between. CDR3 loop: CASSAGTQETQYF. The CDR3 nucleotides read TGTGCCAGCAGCGCCGGGACCCAAGAGACCCAGTACTTC.

This chain links TRBV27 with TRBJ1-1; 9 nucleotides line up with TRBD1. CDR1 is MNHEY and CDR2 is SMNVEV in the germline V gene (reference sequence). The CDR3 extends over 15 amino acids. V was pared by 4 bases and J by 1 base, with 4 bases of the junction left unmatched. The CDR3 reads CASSSPGQGNTEAFF. CDR3 DNA: TGTGCCAGCAGTTCCCCGGGACAGGGGAACACTGAAGCTTTCTTT.

The chain joins TRBV15 to TRBJ2-7; TRBD1 matches at 8 bases. After removal of 5 bases from V and 6 bases from J, the junction contained 6 bases not matched to a gene. The CDR3 has 13 amino acids. The germline CDR1 and CDR2 sequences are LNHNV and YYDKDF (reference sequence). CDR3 loop: CATSYRTGSEQYF. The CDR3 DNA reads as TGTGCCACCAGCTACAGGACAGGGTCCGAGCAGTACTTC.

This chain links TRBV3-1 (or the pseudogene TRBV3-2) with TRBJ1-2; D possibly corresponds to TRBD1 (6 bases). With 6 bases removed from V and 4 bases from J, the gap between germline ends came to 15 bases. The CDR3 runs to 14 residues. Germline-derived CDR1 and CDR2 are LGHDT and YNNKEL (reference sequence). The CDR3 sequence is CASSPAQGSYGYTF. CDR3 nucleotide sequence: TGTGCCAGCAGTCCCGCTCAGGGGAGCTATGGCTACACCTTC.

The rearrangement joins TRBV5-5 to TRBJ2-3; D unclear. Germline CDR1 is SGHKS and CDR2 is YYEKEE (reference sequence). Trimming shortened V by 4 bases and J by 3 bases, and 15 bases separated the two germline ends. CDR3 size: 15 residues. The CDR3 protein is CASSADGLWTDTQYF. In nucleotides, the CDR3 is TGTGCCAGCAGCGCGGACGGGCTTTGGACAGATACGCAGTATTTT. Complete variable domain (other parts from reference TRBV5-5 and TRBJ2-3): DAGVTQSPTHLIKTRGQQVTLRCSPISGHKSVSWYQQVLGQGPQFIFQYYEKEERGRGNFPDRFSARQFPNYSSELNVNALLLGDSALYLCASSADGLWTDTQYFGPGTRLTVL.

CDR3 region: CASSQDTTSYGYTF. CDR3 nucleotide sequence: TGTGCCAGCAGCCAAGATACAACGAGCTATGGCTACACCTTC. This rearrangement joins TRBV14 to TRBJ1-2; D unresolved. Germline CDR1 is SGHDN and CDR2 is FVKESK. Trimming took 0 bases from V and 4 from J, leaving 9 bases between them. There are 14 residues in the CDR3.

This clone was seen only once. V is TRBV4-1 and J is TRBJ1-3, with 7 bases fitting TRBD1. The CDR3 covers 18 residues. With V trimmed by 1 base and J by 0 bases, 9 bases remained unmatched. Germline lookup yields CDR1 MGHRA and CDR2 YSYEKL. The CDR3 bases are TGCGCCAGCAGCCAAGTTTTGCAACAGGGGAGCTCTGGAAACACCATATATTTT. Translating it yields CASSQVLQQGSSGNTIYF.

V is TRBV5-1 and J is TRBJ2-1; tentatively, D is TRBD2 (5 bases). CDR1 and CDR2 from the germline V gene are SGHRS and YFSETQ. Trimming took 0 bases from V and 8 from J, leaving 9 bases between them. The CDR3 sequence is 13 residues long. The CDR3 DNA follows: TGCGCCAGCAGCTTGGTAGCGCGGGATGAGCAGTTCTTC. Translation: CASSLVARDEQFF.

The V and J genes are TRBV7-9 and TRBJ1-1, with TRBD1 as a possible D gene (6 bases). Germline-derived CDR1 and CDR2 are SEHNR and FQNEAQ (reference sequence). The V gene lost 0 bases and the J gene lost 6 bases, with 11 bases spanning the gap. The CDR3 spans 14 residues. CDR3 sequence reads: CASSLAQGGAEAFF. CDR3 DNA sequence: TGTGCCAGCAGCTTAGCACAGGGTGGGGCTGAAGCTTTCTTT.

The chain combines TRBV28 with TRBJ1-1; possible D gene TRBD1, 5 bases. Germline V gene data show CDR1 as MDHEN and CDR2 as SYDVKM. The CDR3 has 15 residues. V was cut by 4 bases and J by 1 base, with 13 bases left in between. The CDR3 loop reads CASSSTGGANTEAFF. CDR3 coding DNA: TGTGCCAGCAGTTCCACCGGAGGGGCGAACACTGAAGCTTTCTTT. Full variable domain (remainder filled in from reference TRBV28 and TRBJ1-1): DVKVTQSSRYLVKRTGEKVFLECVQDMDHENMFWYRQDPGLGLRLIYFSYDVKMKEKGDIPEGYSVSREKKERFSLILESASTNQTSMYLCASSSTGGANTEAFFGQGTRLTVV.

This rearrangement joins TRBV19 to TRBJ2-2; TRBD2 is a possible D gene (6 bases). CDR1 LNHDA and CDR2 SQIVND come from the germline V gene (reference sequence). This CDR3 is 14 amino acids long. Trimming cost V 5 bases and J 4 bases, with 11 bases left between them. CDR3 nucleotides: TGTGCCAGTAGTGGGCGGGGACCCACCGGGGAGCTGTTTTTT. It translates to CASSGRGPTGELFF.

V is TRBV30 and J is TRBJ1-2; D not resolved. The germline V and J ends were trimmed by 0 bases and 7 bases, with 9 bases remaining between them. The CDR3 covers 12 residues. Germline V gives CDR1 GTSNPN, CDR2 SVGIG (reference sequence). CDR3 sequence (DNA): TGTGCCTGGAGTGTAGATGGGCTTGGCTACACCTTC. It yields the protein CAWSVDGLGYTF.

The chain employs TRBV10-3 and TRBJ2-3; 9 bases are a match to TRBD1. The CDR3 is 14 amino acids. Per germline, CDR1 ENHRY and CDR2 SYGVKD. V was pared by 4 bases and J by 4 bases, with 3 bases of the junction left unmatched. The CDR3 loop is CAISGGQGSDTQYF. Written as DNA, the CDR3 is TGTGCCATCAGTGGGGGACAGGGCTCAGATACGCAGTATTTT.